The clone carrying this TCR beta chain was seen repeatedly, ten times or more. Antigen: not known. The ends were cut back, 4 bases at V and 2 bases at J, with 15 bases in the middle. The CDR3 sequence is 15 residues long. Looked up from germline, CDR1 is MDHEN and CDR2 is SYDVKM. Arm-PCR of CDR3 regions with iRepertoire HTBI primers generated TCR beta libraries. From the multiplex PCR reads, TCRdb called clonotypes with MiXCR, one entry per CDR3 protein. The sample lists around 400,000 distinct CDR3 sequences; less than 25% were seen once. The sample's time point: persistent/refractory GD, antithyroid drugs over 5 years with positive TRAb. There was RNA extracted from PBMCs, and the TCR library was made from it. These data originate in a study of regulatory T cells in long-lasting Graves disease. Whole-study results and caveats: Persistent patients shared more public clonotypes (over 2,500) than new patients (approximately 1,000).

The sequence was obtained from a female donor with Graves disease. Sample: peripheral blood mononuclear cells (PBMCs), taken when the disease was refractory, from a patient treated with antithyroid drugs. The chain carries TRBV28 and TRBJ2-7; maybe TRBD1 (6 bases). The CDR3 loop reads CASSSQTGGTYEQYF. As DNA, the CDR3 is TGTGCCAGCAGTTCGCAGACAGGCGGAACCTACGAGCAGTACTTC.